The entry below gives a single T cell receptor (beta chain) sequence along with its context. Its antigen is not identified. Trimming cost V 6 bases and J 9 bases, with 18 bases left between them. CDR1 and CDR2 from the germline V gene are LNHNV and YYDKDF (reference sequence). This CDR3 contains 14 residues. The data were produced by immunoSEQ multiplex PCR, yet TCRdb's version contains in-frame clones alone and is incomplete. The table records just under 20,000 clones, about nine tenths of them present only once. This specimen comes from a study of PD-1 blockade in classical Hodgkin lymphoma. About the research overall: Patients were infused with nivolumab 3 mg/kg every 2 weeks.

Time point here: cycle 4 day 1 (C4D1), after more than five weeks of nivolumab. In every patient, relapse followed autologous stem cell transplantation, while exposure to brentuximab vedotin differed. Isolated CD8+ T cells were derived from thawed PBMCs through magnetic negative selection. Findings and caveats of the study: TCR diversity at baseline was reported to be reduced in newly diagnosed patients relative to healthy donors. By C4D1, diversity of CD4+ TCRs had risen significantly, whereas that of CD8+ TCRs had not. Patients who responded completely had about the same baseline diversity as newly diagnosed patients.

The chain links TRBV15 to TRBJ2-1, with D hard to call. Material: CD8+ T cells from blood, obtained before the fourth cycle of nivolumab. This TCR was sampled from a human donor with classical Hodgkin lymphoma. The chain's CDR3 is CATRVAPPHAEQFF. The CDR3 nucleotides are TGTGCCACCAGAGTAGCACCTCCTCACGCTGAGCAGTTCTTC.